This T cell receptor (beta chain) came from a study of regulatory T cells in long-lasting Graves disease. Points from the study as a whole: Preferential use of TRBV28, TRBJ1-2 and TRBJ2-5 was seen in persistent disease. Few sampled subjects may have lowered accuracy.

About this clonotype itself: The target antigen is unknown.

CDR1 is SGDLS and CDR2 is YYNGEE in the germline V gene. With V trimmed by 5 bases and J by 4 bases, 5 bases remained unmatched. This CDR3 has 14 residues. Time point described: persistent/refractory GD, antithyroid drugs over 5 years with positive TRAb. Extracted PBMC RNA gave rise to the TCR library. Through Arm-PCR of CDR3 regions and iRepertoire HTBI primers, TCR beta libraries were built. TCRdb called the multiplex PCR reads again in MiXCR, with one record for every CDR3 protein. This table holds hundreds of thousands of distinct CDR3 sequences, roughly 23% found once. The sample consisted of peripheral blood mononuclear cells (PBMCs), taken when the disease was refractory, from a patient treated with antithyroid drugs. This sequence originates from a female donor with Graves disease. The chain employs TRBV9 and TRBJ2-2; 7 positions match TRBD1. The CDR3 DNA is TGTGCCAGCAGGACAGGGTTTATCACCGGGGAGCTGTTTTTT. Its translation is CASRTGFITGELFF.